These T cell receptor beta chains were read from a single sample in a study of CD8 T cells in ankylosing spondylitis. TCRdb passed the 5' RACE reads through MiXCR, listing each CDR3 protein once. The data contain 250,000 to 400,000 distinct CDR3 sequences, more than 9% of them seen just once; the ten biggest clones take up roughly a tenth. The specimen sequenced was blood, either unsorted or a sorted T cell fraction (not recorded which). Receptors were obtained from a female donor with ankylosing spondylitis or in good health (not recorded which). CDR3s include the opening cysteine and the closing phenylalanine or tryptophan. The order of the fields is CDR3 protein, CDR3 DNA, J gene, D gene, clone size, V gene. The D gene is left open where the match is weak. Only some rows state a clone size, as once, few, many or a class for expanded clones.

CDR3: CASRPTGNYGYTF
DNA: TGTGCCAGCCGGCCCACGGGGAACTATGGCTACACCTTC
J: TRBJ1-2
D: .
size: .
V: TRBV19

CDR3: CASDRDGNADTQYF
DNA: TGTGCCAGCGACCGAGACGGAAACGCAGATACGCAGTATTTT
J: TRBJ2-3
D: .
size: many
V: TRBV6-2/TRBV6-3

CDR3: CASSEVGTEAFF
DNA: TGCGCCAGCTCTGAGGTAGGGACTGAAGCTTTCTTT
J: TRBJ1-1
D: .
size: many
V: TRBV5-1

CDR3: CATSREGKNIQYF
DNA: TGTGCCACCAGCAGAGAAGGCAAAAACATTCAGTACTTC
J: TRBJ2-4
D: .
size: many
V: TRBV15

CDR3: CASSPLGRLRDTQYF
DNA: TGTGCCAGCAGCCCTCTCGGGAGGCTGCGAGATACGCAGTATTTT
J: TRBJ2-3
D: TRBD2
size: .
V: TRBV7-3

CDR3: CSARDSLRGRKTNSPLHF
DNA: TGCAGTGCTAGAGATTCTCTCAGGGGGCGAAAAACGAATTCACCCCTCCACTTT
J: TRBJ1-6
D: TRBD1
size: .
V: TRBV20-1

CDR3: CASSLGLLGSYNEQFF
DNA: TGCGCCAGCAGCTTGGGACTCCTGGGCTCCTACAATGAGCAGTTCTTC
J: TRBJ2-1
D: .
size: many
V: TRBV5-1

CDR3: CASSPHSGGEQYF
DNA: TGTGCCAGCAGTCCTCACTCAGGGGGGGAGCAGTACTTC
J: TRBJ2-7
D: .
size: .
V: TRBV28

CDR3: CASSQEGEETQYF
DNA: TGTGCCAGCAGCCAAGAAGGTGAGGAGACCCAGTACTTC
J: TRBJ2-5
D: .
size: few
V: TRBV3-1

CDR3: CASSLNGQGSYNEQFF
DNA: TGTGCCAGCAGCCTGAATGGACAGGGCAGCTACAATGAGCAGTTCTTC
J: TRBJ2-1
D: TRBD1
size: few
V: TRBV7-2

CDR3: CASRGEWTATNEKLFF
DNA: TGCGCCAGCAGGGGGGAATGGACTGCAACTAATGAAAAACTGTTTTTT
J: TRBJ1-4
D: .
size: few
V: TRBV5-1

CDR3: CSARETSGSAGELFF
DNA: TGCAGTGCTAGAGAGACTAGCGGGAGTGCCGGGGAGCTGTTTTTT
J: TRBJ2-2
D: TRBD2
size: few
V: TRBV20-1

CDR3: CASAAGDGNTIYF
DNA: TGTGCCAGCGCCGCGGGGGACGGAAACACCATATATTTT
J: TRBJ1-3
D: .
size: .
V: TRBV7-2

CDR3: CASSPSGADFTYEQYF
DNA: TGTGCCAGCAGCCCCTCAGGAGCGGACTTTACCTACGAGCAGTACTTC
J: TRBJ2-7
D: .
size: many
V: TRBV7-9

CDR3: CASSAGTPGLGNTEAFF
DNA: TGTGCCAGCAGCGCGGGGACCCCCGGATTGGGGAACACTGAAGCTTTCTTT
J: TRBJ1-1
D: .
size: .
V: TRBV9

CDR3: CASSHSGRDQPQHF
DNA: TGTGCCAGCAGCCACTCGGGCAGGGACCAGCCCCAGCATTTT
J: TRBJ1-5
D: .
size: many
V: TRBV6-5

CDR3: CASSVVEGLPYDEQFF
DNA: TGTGCCAGCAGCGTAGTTGAGGGCCTCCCTTATGATGAGCAGTTCTTC
J: TRBJ2-1
D: .
size: few
V: TRBV9

CDR3: CASSLIGGGFEQYF
DNA: TGTGCCAGCAGTCTCATCGGAGGGGGGTTCGAGCAGTACTTC
J: TRBJ2-7
D: .
size: many
V: TRBV16

CDR3: CSAYRQLSYNEQFF
DNA: TGCAGTGCTTACAGGCAACTCTCCTACAATGAGCAGTTCTTC
J: TRBJ2-1
D: .
size: once
V: TRBV20-1

CDR3: CASSLEYYQETQYF
DNA: TGTGCCAGCAGCTTGGAGTATTATCAAGAGACCCAGTACTTC
J: TRBJ2-5
D: .
size: many
V: TRBV5-5

CDR3: CSAREQREDANEQFF
DNA: TGCAGTGCTAGAGAGCAGCGGGAGGATGCCAATGAGCAGTTCTTC
J: TRBJ2-1
D: TRBD2
size: many
V: TRBV20-1

CDR3: CASSLEGGWGYTF
DNA: TGCGCCAGCAGCTTGGAAGGGGGCTGGGGCTACACCTTC
J: TRBJ1-2
D: TRBD1
size: few
V: TRBV5-1

CDR3: CASSQARPRGEQFF
DNA: TGTGCCAGCAGCCAAGCTAGACCGCGAGGGGAGCAGTTCTTC
J: TRBJ2-1
D: .
size: .
V: TRBV14

CDR3: CASSLVGQGAYMNTEAFF
DNA: TGCGCCAGCAGCTTGGTGGGACAGGGGGCCTATATGAACACTGAAGCTTTCTTT
J: TRBJ1-1
D: TRBD1
size: .
V: TRBV5-1

CDR3: CSVEGRGQGVGGYTF
DNA: TGCAGCGTTGAGGGCAGGGGGCAAGGTGTTGGTGGCTACACCTTC
J: TRBJ1-2
D: TRBD1
size: many
V: TRBV29-1

CDR3: CSAPPGLAGGYNEQFF
DNA: TGCAGTGCTCCGCCGGGACTAGCGGGGGGATACAATGAGCAGTTCTTC
J: TRBJ2-1
D: TRBD2
size: .
V: TRBV20-1

CDR3: CASSLDRTRTGELFF
DNA: TGCGCCAGCAGCTTGGACAGGACCCGCACCGGGGAGCTGTTTTTT
J: TRBJ2-2
D: .
size: many
V: TRBV5-1

CDR3: CASSSLTSGRGEQYF
DNA: TGTGCCAGCAGTTCCCTGACTAGCGGGAGAGGGGAGCAGTACTTC
J: TRBJ2-7
D: TRBD2
size: many
V: TRBV6-2/TRBV6-3

CDR3: CASSLQGPWREPYF
DNA: TGTGCCAGCAGCTTGCAAGGCCCGTGGCGGGAGCCTTACTTC
J: TRBJ2-7
D: TRBD2
size: few
V: TRBV11-2

CDR3: CATSDLEGGGAHNEQFF
DNA: TGTGCCACCAGTGATTTGGAGGGCGGGGGGGCTCACAATGAGCAGTTCTTC
J: TRBJ2-1
D: TRBD2
size: many
V: TRBV24-1

CDR3: CASSLKGQTLSNEQFF
DNA: TGTGCCAGCAGCTTAAAAGGGCAGACCCTTTCCAATGAGCAGTTCTTC
J: TRBJ2-1
D: .
size: many
V: TRBV7-6

CDR3: CASSFTGGRGNTEAFF
DNA: TGCGCCAGCAGCTTCACAGGGGGCAGAGGGAACACTGAAGCTTTCTTT
J: TRBJ1-1
D: TRBD1
size: .
V: TRBV5-1

CDR3: CASSPTGLAGGPNTGELFF
DNA: TGTGCCAGCAGCCCTACGGGACTAGCGGGGGGGCCCAACACCGGGGAGCTGTTTTTT
J: TRBJ2-2
D: TRBD2
size: few
V: TRBV3-1

CDR3: CASSLNYVGVKTYEQYF
DNA: TGTGCCAGCAGCCTTAACTACGTCGGAGTAAAAACCTACGAGCAGTACTTC
J: TRBJ2-7
D: .
size: many
V: TRBV28

CDR3: CASTTQGVGSPLHF
DNA: TGTGCCAGCACCACCCAGGGGGTTGGTTCACCCCTCCACTTT
J: TRBJ1-6
D: TRBD1
size: .
V: TRBV7-2

CDR3: CASSSLGGSYGTEAFF
DNA: TGTGCCAGCAGCTCCCTCGGGGGGAGTTACGGCACTGAAGCTTTCTTT
J: TRBJ1-1
D: .
size: many
V: TRBV7-8